Below, 12 T cell receptor beta chains from the same sample are listed, as sequenced in a study of monozygotic twins with inflammatory bowel disease. TCRdb reprocessed the 5' RACE reads and stores each CDR3 protein as one record, lacking DNA. This sample's table reports 350,000 to 550,000 distinct CDR3 sequences. Source material: blood. Source of these receptors: a human donor with ulcerative colitis or Crohn's disease, or a healthy co-twin of an affected twin (not recorded which).

The chain has TRBV19 and TRBJ2-1; without DNA, the TCRdb call of TRBD1 cannot be checked. Germline CDR1 is LNHDA and CDR2 is SQIVND (reference sequence). The CDR3 sequence is 15 residues long. The CDR3 region is CASSIQGWGNNEQFF.

V is TRBV20-1 and J is TRBJ1-1. The CDR3 spans 14 residues. The germline V gene has CDR1 DFQATT and CDR2 SNEGSKA (reference sequence). This CDR3 reads CSARAISGNTEAFF.

This chain uses TRBV6-5 with TRBJ1-6; TCRdb's D gene call, TRBD1, goes unchecked for lack of DNA. Germline values: CDR1 MNHEY, CDR2 SVGAGI. CDR3 size: 15 residues. CDR3 protein: CASSYGGGYNSPLHF.

The V call is TRBV15, the J call TRBJ2-3; TCRdb proposes TRBD1, but this gene call is untestable without DNA. The germline CDR1 and CDR2 sequences are LNHNV and YYDKDF (reference sequence). The CDR3 spans 18 residues. The CDR3 reads CATSGSTRGQRDTDTQYF.

V usage is TRBV5-1 and J usage is TRBJ2-1; TCRdb names TRBD2, which stays unverified in the absence of DNA. This CDR3 contains 16 residues. Germline lookup yields CDR1 SGHRS and CDR2 YFSETQ. Here the CDR3 reads CASSSGGTSGMHEQFF.

The CDR3 loop is CASTPGRLANEQFF. The chain links TRBV12-3 or TRBV12-4 to TRBJ2-1; there is no DNA to check the TCRdb D call of TRBD1. This CDR3 region has 14 residues.

This rearrangement joins TRBV29-1 to TRBJ2-3; there is no DNA to check the TCRdb D call of TRBD2. Looked up from germline, CDR1 is SQVTM and CDR2 is ANQGSEA. There are 16 residues in the CDR3. CDR3 protein: CSVSGTSGGLADTQYF.

This chain links TRBV5-1 with TRBJ1-6; TCRdb names TRBD1, which stays unverified in the absence of DNA. Germline V gene sequence: CDR1 SGHRS, CDR2 YFSETQ. The CDR3 has 17 residues. The CDR3 sequence: CASSLALPGQDNSPLHF.

The rearrangement joins TRBV4-2 to TRBJ2-2; the D call of TRBD1 rests on TCRdb alone, since no DNA is present to check it. The CDR3 consists of 18 residues. Germline V gene sequence: CDR1 LGHNA, CDR2 YNFKEQ. This CDR3 reads CASSQDGFGTGVTGELFF.

V and J are TRBV5-1 and TRBJ2-7; TCRdb designates TRBD2, a call that cannot be tested without DNA. Germline assignment: CDR1 SGHRS and CDR2 YFSETQ. The CDR3 consists of 16 residues. CDR3 in amino acids: CASSLDSSRGSYEQYF.

The rearrangement uses TRBV5-1 and TRBJ1-1. Germline lookup yields CDR1 SGHRS and CDR2 YFSETQ. The CDR3 loop spans 15 amino acids. The CDR3 region is CASSLVVQSGTEAFF.

The chain joins TRBV28 to TRBJ2-7; as DNA is missing, the TRBD1 call by TCRdb cannot be tested. Germline V lookup: CDR1 MDHEN, CDR2 SYDVKM. This CDR3 comprises 16 residues. CDR3: CASLEVIRDRRNEQYF.